The 2 T cell receptor beta chains below all came from one sample that was sequenced in a study of shared clonotypes between healthy human individuals. CD8 cells classed as naive were CD45RO-negative and positively selected for CCR7, excluding terminally differentiated effector memory CD45RA+ cells. Produced via immunoSEQ multiplex PCR; TCRdb's table is partial and in-frame only. The sample holds hundreds of thousands of clones, approximately 95% seen once. The sample comprised naive CD8+ T cells sorted from blood. Receptors originate from a woman aged 25-40 years in good health.

This rearrangement joins TRBV7-9 to TRBJ2-7, with a tentative D call TRBD1 (6 bases). Per the germline V gene, CDR1 is SEHNR and CDR2 is FQNEAQ (reference sequence). CDR3 length: 14 residues. V lost 6 bases and J 2 bases, leaving 14 bases between the germline ends. The DNA for the CDR3 is TGTGCCAGCAGATATCCGGGACACCCCTACGAGCAGTACTTC. It encodes CASRYPGHPYEQYF.

This chain joins TRBV6-6 and TRBJ2-7; no clear D. V shed 2 bases and J shed 0 bases, with 5 bases lying between them. The CDR3 consists of 13 residues. From germline, CDR1 is MNHNY and CDR2 SVGAGI (reference sequence). The CDR3 sequence: CASSYVSSYEQYF. In DNA form, the CDR3 reads TGTGCCAGCAGTTACGTCAGCTCCTACGAGCAGTACTTC.